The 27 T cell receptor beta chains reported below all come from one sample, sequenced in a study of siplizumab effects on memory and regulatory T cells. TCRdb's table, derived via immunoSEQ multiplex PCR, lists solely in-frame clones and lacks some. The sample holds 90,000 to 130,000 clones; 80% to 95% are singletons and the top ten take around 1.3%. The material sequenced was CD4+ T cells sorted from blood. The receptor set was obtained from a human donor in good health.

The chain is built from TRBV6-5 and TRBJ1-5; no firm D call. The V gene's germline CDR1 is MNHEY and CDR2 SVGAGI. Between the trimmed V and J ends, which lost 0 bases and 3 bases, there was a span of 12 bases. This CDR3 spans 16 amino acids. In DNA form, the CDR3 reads TGTGCCAGCAGTTACTCGTTTACGGGTAACAATCAGCCCCAGCATTTT. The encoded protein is CASSYSFTGNNQPQHF.

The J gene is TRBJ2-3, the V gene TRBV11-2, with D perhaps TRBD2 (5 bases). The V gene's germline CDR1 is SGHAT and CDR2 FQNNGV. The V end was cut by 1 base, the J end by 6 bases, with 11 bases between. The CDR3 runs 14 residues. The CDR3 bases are TGTGCCAGCAGCTTAGGACTATCTACGGATACGCAGTATTTT. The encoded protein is CASSLGLSTDTQYF.

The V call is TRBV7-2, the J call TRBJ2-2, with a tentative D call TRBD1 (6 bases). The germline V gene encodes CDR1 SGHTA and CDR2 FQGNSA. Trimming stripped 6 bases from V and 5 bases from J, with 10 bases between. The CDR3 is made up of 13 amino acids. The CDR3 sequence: CASRPQGTGELFF. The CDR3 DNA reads TGTGCCAGCAGACCCCAGGGGACCGGGGAGCTGTTTTTT.

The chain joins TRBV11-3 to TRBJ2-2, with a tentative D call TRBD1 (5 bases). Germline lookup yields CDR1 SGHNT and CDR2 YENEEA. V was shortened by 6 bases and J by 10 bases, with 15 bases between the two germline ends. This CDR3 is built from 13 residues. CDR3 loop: CASRGQEMPELFF. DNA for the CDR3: TGTGCCAGCAGAGGACAAGAGATGCCGGAGCTGTTTTTT.

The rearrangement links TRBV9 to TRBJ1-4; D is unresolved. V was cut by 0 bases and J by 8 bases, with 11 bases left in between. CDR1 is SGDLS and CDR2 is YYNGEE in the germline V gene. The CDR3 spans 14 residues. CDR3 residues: CASSVGAPGEKLFF. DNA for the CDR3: TGTGCCAGCAGCGTAGGGGCCCCGGGGGAAAAACTGTTTTTT.

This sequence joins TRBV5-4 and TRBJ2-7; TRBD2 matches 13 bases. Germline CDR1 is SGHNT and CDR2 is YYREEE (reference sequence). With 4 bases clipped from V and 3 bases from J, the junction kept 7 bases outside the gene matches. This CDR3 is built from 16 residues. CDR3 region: CASSRATSGRNYEQYF. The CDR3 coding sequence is TGTGCCAGCAGCAGGGCGACTAGCGGGAGGAACTACGAGCAGTACTTC.

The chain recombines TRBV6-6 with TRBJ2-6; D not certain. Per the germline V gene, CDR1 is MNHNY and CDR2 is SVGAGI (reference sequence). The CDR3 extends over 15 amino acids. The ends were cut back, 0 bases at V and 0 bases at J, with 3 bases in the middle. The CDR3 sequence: CASSYSTSGANVLTF. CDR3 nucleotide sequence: TGTGCCAGCAGTTACTCTACCTCTGGGGCCAACGTCCTGACTTTC.

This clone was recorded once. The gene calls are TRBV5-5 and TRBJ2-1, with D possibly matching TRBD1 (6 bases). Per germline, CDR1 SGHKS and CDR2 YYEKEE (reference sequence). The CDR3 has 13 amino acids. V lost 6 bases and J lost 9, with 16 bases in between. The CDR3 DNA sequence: TGTGCCAGCACCCTCACCACAGGGCCTGAGCAGTTCTTC. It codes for CASTLTTGPEQFF.

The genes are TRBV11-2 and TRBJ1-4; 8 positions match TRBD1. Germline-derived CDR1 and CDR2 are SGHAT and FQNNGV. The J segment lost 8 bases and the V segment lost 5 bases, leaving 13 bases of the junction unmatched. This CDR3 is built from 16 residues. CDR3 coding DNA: TGTGCCAGCAGCCCCGGACAGGGAAGAGGGTACGAAAAACTGTTTTTT. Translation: CASSPGQGRGYEKLFF.

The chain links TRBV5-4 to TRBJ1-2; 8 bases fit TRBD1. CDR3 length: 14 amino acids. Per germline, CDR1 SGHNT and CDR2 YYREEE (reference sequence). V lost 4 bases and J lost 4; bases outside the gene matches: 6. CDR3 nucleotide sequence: TGTGCCAGCAGCCCGACAGGGGCGATCTATGGCTACACCTTC. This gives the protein CASSPTGAIYGYTF.

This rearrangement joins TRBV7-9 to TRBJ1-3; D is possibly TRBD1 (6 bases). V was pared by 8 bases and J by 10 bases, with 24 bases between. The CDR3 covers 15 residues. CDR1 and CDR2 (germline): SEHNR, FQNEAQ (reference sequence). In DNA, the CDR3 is TGTGCCAGCGAATCCTTACAGGGCGCCCGGTTGACCATATATTTT. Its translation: CASESLQGARLTIYF.

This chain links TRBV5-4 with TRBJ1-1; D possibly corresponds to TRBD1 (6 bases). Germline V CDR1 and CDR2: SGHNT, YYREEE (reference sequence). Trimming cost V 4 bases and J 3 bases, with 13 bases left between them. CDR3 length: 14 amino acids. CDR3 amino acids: CASSQGGGDTEAFF. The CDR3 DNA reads TGTGCCAGCAGCCAAGGGGGTGGTGACACTGAAGCTTTCTTT. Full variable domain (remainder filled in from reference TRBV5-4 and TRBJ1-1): ETGVTQSPTHLIKTRGQQVTLRCSSQSGHNTVSWYQQALGQGPQFIFQYYREEENGRGNFPPRFSGLQFPNYSSELNVNALELDDSALYLCASSQGGGDTEAFFGQGTRLTVV.

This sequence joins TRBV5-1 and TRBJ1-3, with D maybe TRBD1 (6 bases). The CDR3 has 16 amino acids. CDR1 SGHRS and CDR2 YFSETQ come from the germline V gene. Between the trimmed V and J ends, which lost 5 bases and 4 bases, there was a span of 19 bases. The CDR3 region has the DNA TGCGCCAGCAGTTCCACCGCAGGGGTCTCCGGAAACACCATATATTTT. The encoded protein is CASSSTAGVSGNTIYF.

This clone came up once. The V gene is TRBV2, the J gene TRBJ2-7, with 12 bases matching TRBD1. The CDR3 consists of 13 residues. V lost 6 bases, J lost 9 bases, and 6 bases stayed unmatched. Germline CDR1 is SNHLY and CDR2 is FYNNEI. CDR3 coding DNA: TGTGCCAGCAGCGGGACAGGGGGCCATGGGCAGTACTTC. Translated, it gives CASSGTGGHGQYF.

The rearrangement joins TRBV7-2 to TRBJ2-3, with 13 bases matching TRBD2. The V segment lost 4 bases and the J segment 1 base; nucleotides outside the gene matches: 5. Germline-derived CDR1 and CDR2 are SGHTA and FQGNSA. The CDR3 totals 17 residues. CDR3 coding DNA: TGTGCCAGCAGCTCCGGACTAGCGGGGGCCCGCACAGATACGCAGTATTTT. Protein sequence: CASSSGLAGARTDTQYF.

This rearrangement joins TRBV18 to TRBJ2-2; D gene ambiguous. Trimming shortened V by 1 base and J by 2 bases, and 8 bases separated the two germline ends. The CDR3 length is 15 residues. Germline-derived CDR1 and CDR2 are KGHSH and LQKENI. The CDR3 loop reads CASSPQQENTGELFF. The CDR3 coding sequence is TGTGCCAGCTCACCACAGCAGGAAAACACCGGGGAGCTGTTTTTT.

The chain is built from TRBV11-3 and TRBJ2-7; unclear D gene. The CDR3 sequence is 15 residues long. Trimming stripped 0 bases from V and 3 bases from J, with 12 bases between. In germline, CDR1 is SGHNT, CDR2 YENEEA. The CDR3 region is CASSLDRSPNYEQYF. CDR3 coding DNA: TGTGCCAGCAGCTTAGATCGCTCCCCCAACTACGAGCAGTACTTC. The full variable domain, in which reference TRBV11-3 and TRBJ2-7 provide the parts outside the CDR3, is EAGVVQSPRYKIIEKKQPVAFWCNPISGHNTLYWYLQNLGQGPELLIRYENEEAVDDSQLPKDRFSAERLKGVDSTLKIQPAELGDSAVYLCASSLDRSPNYEQYFGPGTRLTVT.

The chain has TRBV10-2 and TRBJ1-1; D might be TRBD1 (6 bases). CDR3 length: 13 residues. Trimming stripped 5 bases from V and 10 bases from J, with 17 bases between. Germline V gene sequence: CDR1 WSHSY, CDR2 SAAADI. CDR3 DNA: TGCGCCAGCAGTTTCACAGGGTCTGAACGAGCTTTCTTT. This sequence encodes CASSFTGSERAFF.

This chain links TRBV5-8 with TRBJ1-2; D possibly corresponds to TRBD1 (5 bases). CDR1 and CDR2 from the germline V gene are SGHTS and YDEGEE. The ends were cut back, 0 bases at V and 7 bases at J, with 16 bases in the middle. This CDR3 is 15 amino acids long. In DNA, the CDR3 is TGTGCCAGCAGCTTGGGAGGAGCTCCTAGGGGTGGCTACACCTTC. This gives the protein CASSLGGAPRGGYTF.

In DNA, the CDR3 is TGCGCCAGCAGCTTTGGAATCGAGTCGGCCGGGGAGCTGTTTTTT. Its translation is CASSFGIESAGELFF. This chain uses TRBV5-1 with TRBJ2-2; no reliable D call. The CDR3 runs 15 residues. CDR1 and CDR2 (germline): SGHRS, YFSETQ. Trimming took 2 bases from V and 6 from J, leaving 14 bases between them.

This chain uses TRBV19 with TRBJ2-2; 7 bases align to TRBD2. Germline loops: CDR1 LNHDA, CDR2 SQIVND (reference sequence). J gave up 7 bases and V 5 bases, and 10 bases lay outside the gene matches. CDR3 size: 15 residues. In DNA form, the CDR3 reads TGTGCCAGTAGTCGGAGGGAGGGCCGAGGCGGGGAGCTGTTTTTT. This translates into CASSRREGRGGELFF.

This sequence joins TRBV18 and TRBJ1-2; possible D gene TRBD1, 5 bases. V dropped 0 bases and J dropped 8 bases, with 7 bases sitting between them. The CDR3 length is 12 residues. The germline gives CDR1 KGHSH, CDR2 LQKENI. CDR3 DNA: TGTGCCAGCTCACCACCGCAGGGCGGCTACACCTTC. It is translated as CASSPPQGGYTF.

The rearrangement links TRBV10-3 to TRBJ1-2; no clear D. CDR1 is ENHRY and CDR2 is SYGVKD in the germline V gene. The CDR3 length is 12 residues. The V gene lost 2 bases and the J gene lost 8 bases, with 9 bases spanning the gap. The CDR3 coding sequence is TGTGCCATCAGTGAGCCCGCCGGGGGCTACACCTTC. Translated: CAISEPAGGYTF.

The chain's CDR3 is CASSTAGGSDTQYF. The CDR3 nucleotides are TGTGCCAGCTCTACCGCGGGAGGGTCAGATACGCAGTATTTT. The chain has TRBV5-4 and TRBJ2-3; 9 bases align to TRBD2. The CDR3 contains 14 residues. From germline, CDR1 is SGHNT and CDR2 YYREEE (reference sequence). The V gene end was trimmed by 7 bases and the J gene end by 4 bases; junction bases not matched to a gene: 7.

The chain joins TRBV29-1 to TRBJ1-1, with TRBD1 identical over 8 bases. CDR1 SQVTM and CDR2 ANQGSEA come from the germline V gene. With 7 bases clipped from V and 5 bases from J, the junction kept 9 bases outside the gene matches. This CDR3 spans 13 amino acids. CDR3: CSARTGSGTEAFF. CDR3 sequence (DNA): TGCAGCGCTCGGACAGGGTCGGGAACTGAAGCTTTCTTT.

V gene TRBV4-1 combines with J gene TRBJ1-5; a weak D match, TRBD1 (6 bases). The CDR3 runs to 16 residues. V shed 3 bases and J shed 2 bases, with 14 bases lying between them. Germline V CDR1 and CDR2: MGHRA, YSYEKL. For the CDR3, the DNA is TGCGCCAGCAGCCATCCGTCACAGGGCCGCAATCAGCCCCAGCATTTT. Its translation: CASSHPSQGRNQPQHF.

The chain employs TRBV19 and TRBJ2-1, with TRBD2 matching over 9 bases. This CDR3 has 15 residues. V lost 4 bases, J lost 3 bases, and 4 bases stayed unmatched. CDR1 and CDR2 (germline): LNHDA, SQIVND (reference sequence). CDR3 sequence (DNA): TGTGCCAGTAGTACGGAAGCGGGGGGCTACAATGAGCAGTTCTTC. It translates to CASSTEAGGYNEQFF.